Included here is one T cell receptor (beta chain) sequence, with context. This entry comes from a study of T cells in localized non-small cell lung cancer. Clones were sequenced by immunoSEQ multiplex PCR, and TCRdb holds only the in-frame ones, with some missing. The sample gives about 70,000 clones, 70% to 90% of which show up once; just over 20% is in the top ten. The CDR3 covers 18 residues. CDR1 is SNHLY and CDR2 is FYNNEI in the germline V gene. V shed 2 bases and J shed 3 bases, with 17 bases lying between them. The chain couples TRBV2 to TRBJ2-6; possibly TRBD2 for D (5 bases). This TCR came from a male donor at least 60 years old with stage III squamous cell lung carcinoma. Source: peripheral blood, taken before any cancer treatment. The CDR3 coding sequence is TGTGCCAGCAGTGAACCTCGGACGGGTGGGAGTGGGGCCAACGTCCTGACTTTC. Its protein product is CASSEPRTGGSGANVLTF.